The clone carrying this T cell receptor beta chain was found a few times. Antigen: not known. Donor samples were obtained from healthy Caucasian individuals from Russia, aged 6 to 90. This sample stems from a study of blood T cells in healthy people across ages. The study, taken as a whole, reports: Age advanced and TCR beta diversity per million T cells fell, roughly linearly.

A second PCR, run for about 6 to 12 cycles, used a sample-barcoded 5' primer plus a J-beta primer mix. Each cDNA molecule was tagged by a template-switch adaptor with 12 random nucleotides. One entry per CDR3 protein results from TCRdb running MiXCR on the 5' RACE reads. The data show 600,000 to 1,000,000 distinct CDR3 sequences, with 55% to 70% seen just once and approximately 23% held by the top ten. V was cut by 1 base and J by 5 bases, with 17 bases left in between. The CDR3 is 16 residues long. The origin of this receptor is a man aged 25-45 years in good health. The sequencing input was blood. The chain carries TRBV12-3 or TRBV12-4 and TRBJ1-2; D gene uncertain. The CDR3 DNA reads TGTGCCAGCAGTTTAGAATCGACAAAAGTGGGGTATGGCTACACCTTC. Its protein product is CASSLESTKVGYGYTF.